Each of the 15 T cell receptor beta chains below was sequenced from the same sample in a study of cytomegalovirus exposure and HLA in healthy donors. Primers included in the PCR were 60 Vbeta and 13 Jbeta primers. Repertoires were generated with immunoSEQ multiplex PCR, while TCRdb's copy carries only in-frame clones and drops some. In the table there are around 150,000 clones, around 64% of which are singletons. The sequenced sample consisted of PBMCs. These TCRs come from a woman under 40 in good health and CMV-seronegative.

The rearrangement uses TRBV27 and TRBJ1-2; tentative D call: TRBD1 (5 bases). This CDR3 spans 16 amino acids. Per the germline V gene, CDR1 is MNHEY and CDR2 is SMNVEV (reference sequence). Trimming took 3 bases from V and 4 from J, leaving 18 bases between them. The CDR3 region is CASSLTGGVGAYGYTF. The DNA of the CDR3 is TGTGCCAGCAGTTTGACGGGGGGAGTTGGAGCCTATGGCTACACCTTC.

This clone appeared a few times. The rearrangement uses TRBV9 and TRBJ2-3, with TRBD2 matching 11 bases. Germline V gene data show CDR1 as SGDLS and CDR2 as YYNGEE. The CDR3 spans 19 residues. The V gene end was trimmed by 0 bases and the J gene end by 2 bases; junction bases not matched to a gene: 11. In DNA form, the CDR3 reads TGTGCCAGCAGCGTAGATTGGGTGACTAGCGGGGCACACACAGATACGCAGTATTTT. The encoded protein is CASSVDWVTSGAHTDTQYF.

The chain couples TRBV9 to TRBJ2-2; no clear D gene. Germline V lookup: CDR1 SGDLS, CDR2 YYNGEE. V was clipped by 0 bases and J by 1 base, with 4 bases between them. The CDR3 is made up of 14 amino acids. CDR3: CASSVVQNTGELFF. As DNA, the CDR3 is TGTGCCAGCAGCGTAGTTCAGAACACCGGGGAGCTGTTTTTT. Full variable domain (missing parts from reference TRBV9 and TRBJ2-2): DSGVTQTPKHLITATGQRVTLRCSPRSGDLSVYWYQQSLDQGLQFLIQYYNGEERAKGNILERFSAQQFPDLHSELNLSSLELGDSALYFCASSVVQNTGELFFGEGSRLTVL.

The chain carries TRBV6-4 and TRBJ2-3, with a tentative D call TRBD2 (6 bases). The germline V gene encodes CDR1 MRHNA and CDR2 SNTAGT. Trimming shortened V by 6 bases and J by 0 bases, and 16 bases separated the two germline ends. The CDR3 has 16 residues. CDR3 sequence (DNA): TGTGCCAGCAGCCCCAGCGGAGGGGATAGCACAGATACGCAGTATTTT. This sequence encodes CASSPSGGDSTDTQYF.

The chain carries TRBV15 and TRBJ1-3; D is undetermined. This CDR3 contains 15 residues. Trimming took off 0 bases at V and 2 bases at J, with 8 bases between the two ends. Germline CDR1 and CDR2: LNHNV and YYDKDF (reference sequence). CDR3 sequence: CATSRDRFPGNTIYF. The CDR3 nucleotides are TGTGCCACCAGCAGAGACAGGTTCCCTGGAAACACCATATATTTT.

The chain joins TRBV5-4 to TRBJ1-2; D is ambiguous. Germline CDR1 SGHNT, CDR2 YYREEE (reference sequence). Trimming stripped 5 bases from V and 4 bases from J, with 18 bases between. This CDR3 is built from 15 residues. The CDR3 protein is CASRPALGAGYGYTF. CDR3 nucleotide sequence: TGTGCCAGCAGGCCCGCGTTGGGCGCGGGCTATGGCTACACCTTC.

Only a few counts were recorded for this clone. This sequence joins TRBV5-8 and TRBJ1-5; D is undetermined. V was clipped by 7 bases and J by 5 bases, with 19 bases between them. This CDR3 region has 15 residues. From germline, CDR1 is SGHTS and CDR2 YDEGEE. The CDR3 DNA reads as TGTGCCAGCTCGTTTCGCGGCGGCGGAGATCAGCCCCAGCATTTT. Residues: CASSFRGGGDQPQHF.

V and J are TRBV28 and TRBJ1-5; 7 bases align to TRBD1. This CDR3 is 16 amino acids long. J lost 2 bases, V lost 6 bases, and 10 bases had no gene match. Germline loops: CDR1 MDHEN, CDR2 SYDVKM. CDR3 coding DNA: TGTGCCAGCAGATCCTACAGGGGTGCGGGCAATCAGCCCCAGCATTTT. Amino acid sequence: CASRSYRGAGNQPQHF.

The V gene is TRBV6-1, the J gene TRBJ1-1; possibly TRBD1 for D (6 bases). Trimming stripped 6 bases from V and 1 base from J, with 12 bases between. The CDR3 sequence is 14 residues long. Germline-derived CDR1 and CDR2 are MNHNS and SASEGT. The CDR3 nucleotides are TGTGCCAGCAGACCTCAGGGGCGGAACACTGAAGCTTTCTTT. Residues: CASRPQGRNTEAFF.

A single count supports this clone. V and J are TRBV30 and TRBJ1-5; tentatively, D is TRBD1 (6 bases). There are 16 residues in the CDR3. The V end was cut by 2 bases, the J end by 0 bases, with 14 bases between. Germline V gene lookup returns CDR1 GTSNPN and CDR2 SVGIG (reference sequence). The CDR3 here is CAWSPRDTVSNQPQHF. Here the CDR3 DNA reads TGTGCCTGGAGTCCCCGGGACACGGTTAGCAATCAGCCCCAGCATTTT.

V gene TRBV29-1 combines with J gene TRBJ1-4, with D unclear. From germline, CDR1 is SQVTM and CDR2 ANQGSEA. The CDR3 has 13 residues. V was pared by 7 bases and J by 0 bases, with 9 bases between. CDR3 amino acids: CSAQAATNEKLFF. The DNA for the CDR3 is TGCAGCGCCCAGGCAGCAACTAATGAAAAACTGTTTTTT. Supplemented by reference TRBV29-1 and TRBJ1-4, the full variable domain reads SAVISQKPSRDICQRGTSLTIQCQVDSQVTMMFWYRQQPGQSLTLIATANQGSEATYESGFVIDKFPISRPNLTFSTLTVSNMSPEDSSIYLCSAQAATNEKLFFGSGTQLSVL.

This clone appeared a single time. The chain recombines TRBV4-3 with TRBJ1-2; a weak D match, TRBD1 (6 bases). Germline CDR1 and CDR2: LGHNA and YSLEER. The V and J ends lost 1 base and 4 bases respectively, with 16 bases between them. The length of the CDR3 is 16 residues. Written as DNA, the CDR3 is TGCGCCAGCAGCCAAGTGCTGGGGGGGCCCTTCTATGGCTACACCTTC. Protein: CASSQVLGGPFYGYTF.

The genes are TRBV15 and TRBJ1-3, with D tentatively TRBD1 (5 bases). V was cut by 4 bases and J by 4 bases, with 17 bases left in between. The CDR3 consists of 16 residues. Germline V gene sequence: CDR1 LNHNV, CDR2 YYDKDF (reference sequence). This CDR3 reads CATSTQTVASGNTIYF. In nucleotides, the CDR3 is TGTGCCACCAGCACCCAGACAGTGGCATCGGGAAACACCATATATTTT.

This clone showed up just a few times. The rearrangement joins TRBV19 to TRBJ2-1; TRBD2 is a possible D gene (6 bases). Trimming took 5 bases from V and 0 from J, leaving 14 bases between them. The CDR3 covers 16 residues. Germline V gene lookup returns CDR1 LNHDA and CDR2 SQIVND (reference sequence). CDR3 sequence (DNA): TGTGCCAGTAGTCTAGGCGGAGGGGTCTCCTACAATGAGCAGTTCTTC. This gives the protein CASSLGGGVSYNEQFF.

This chain connects TRBV9 to TRBJ1-2; perhaps TRBD1 as D (6 bases). The germline V gene encodes CDR1 SGDLS and CDR2 YYNGEE. Trimming left V 3 bases short and J 8 bases short, with 14 bases between. The CDR3 sequence is 13 residues long. The CDR3 protein is CASSASTGPGYTF. CDR3 DNA sequence: TGTGCCAGCAGCGCTTCGACAGGCCCCGGCTACACCTTC. Filled out from reference TRBV9 and TRBJ1-2, the complete variable domain reads DSGVTQTPKHLITATGQRVTLRCSPRSGDLSVYWYQQSLDQGLQFLIQYYNGEERAKGNILERFSAQQFPDLHSELNLSSLELGDSALYFCASSASTGPGYTFGSGTRLTVV.